This T cell receptor beta chain was captured by sequencing in a study of blood T cell repertoires in COVID-19. This clone was counted a single time. Trimming left V 4 bases short and J 1 base short, with 8 bases between. CDR1 SGHTA and CDR2 FQGNSA come from the germline V gene. The CDR3 consists of 15 residues. Assay used: immunoSEQ multiplex PCR; TCRdb lists only in-frame clones, some missing. The sample shows 150,000 or so clones, roughly 84% of them seen only once. This TCR derives from a man between 65 and 85 years old who had been exposed to COVID-19. This chain links TRBV7-2 with TRBJ1-6; TRBD1 is a possible D gene (5 bases). Source material: PBMCs or T cells enriched from blood (not recorded which). DNA for the CDR3: TGTGCCAGCAGCTCCAGGGCGTCCTATAATTCACCCCTCCACTTT. Protein product: CASSSRASYNSPLHF.